These T cell receptor beta chains were read from a single sample in a study of shared clonotypes between healthy human individuals. Assay used: immunoSEQ multiplex PCR; TCRdb lists only in-frame clones, some missing. Of about 2.4 million clones listed, around 90% are singletons. The sample was naive CD4+ T cells sorted from blood. Every receptor here comes from a man aged 18 to 30 in good health. CDR3s include the opening cysteine and the closing phenylalanine or tryptophan. A D gene is named only where the DNA matches it firmly. The size of a clone is reported for some rows only, either as once, few or many, or as a class for expanded clones.

V gene	clone size	J gene	D gene	CDR3 DNA	CDR3 protein
TRBV5-4	.	TRBJ1-1	.	TGTGCCAAACAGGTCATGAACACTGAAGCTTTCTTT	CAKQVMNTEAFF
TRBV5-4	.	TRBJ2-1	TRBD1	TGTGCCAGCAGCTTGGAACAGGGGGCGAATGAGCAGTTCTTC	CASSLEQGANEQFF
TRBV7-2	.	TRBJ2-1	.	TGTGCCAGCAGCTTAGGGACGGGCAATGAGCAGTTCTTC	CASSLGTGNEQFF
TRBV2	.	TRBJ1-5	.	TGTGCCAGCAGGAGGGAGATGGGGGGCAATCAGCCCCAGCATTTT	CASRREMGGNQPQHF
TRBV10-2	.	TRBJ1-2	.	TGCGCCAGCAACCAGATGGGGGGACACACGGAGGCTGGCTACACCTTC	CASNQMGGHTEAGYTF
TRBV30	.	TRBJ2-7	.	TGTGCCTGGAGTGTAGGAATCTACGAGCAGTACTTC	CAWSVGIYEQYF
TRBV7-2	.	TRBJ2-7	.	TGTGCCAGCAGTTCCGGGACCGCAACCTACGAGCAGTACTTC	CASSSGTATYEQYF
TRBV13	.	TRBJ2-3	.	TGTGCCAGCAGCCCCACACGTAGAACAGATACGCAGTATTTT	CASSPTRRTDTQYF
TRBV11-2	once	TRBJ1-5	.	TGTGCCAGCAGCTTAGATGGAGGTCGGTATCAGCCCCAGCATTTT	CASSLDGGRYQPQHF
TRBV28	.	TRBJ1-2	.	TGCGGCGTACAGGCCTATGGCTACACCTTC	CGVQAYGYTF
TRBV30	.	TRBJ2-3	TRBD1	TGTGCCTGGAGTGGGGGACAGGGTGGCACAGATACGCAGTATTTT	CAWSGGQGGTDTQYF
TRBV19	.	TRBJ2-1	TRBD2	TGTGCCAGTAGTGCACGACTAGCGGGGTCATACAATGAGCAGTTCTTC	CASSARLAGSYNEQFF
TRBV4-3	.	TRBJ2-3	TRBD2	TGCGCCAGCAGCCTCGGCGGGAGCGGGTCCTTAAGCACAGATACGCAGTATTTT	CASSLGGSGSLSTDTQYF
TRBV5-6	.	TRBJ1-2	TRBD1	TGTGCCAGCAGCTTGGGACAGGGGGTCCCTAACTATGGCTACACCTTC	CASSLGQGVPNYGYTF
TRBV15	.	TRBJ2-7	.	TGTGCCACCAGCAGGTTAGTTGTCTCCGCCTACGAGCAGTACTTC	CATSRLVVSAYEQYF
TRBV11-3	.	TRBJ2-7	TRBD1	TGTGCCAGCAGCTTAGATAACAGGGGCGAGCAGTACTTC	CASSLDNRGEQYF
TRBV6-6	.	TRBJ2-7	.	TGTGCCAGCAGTTACCAGGGCCCCTACGAGCAGTACTTC	CASSYQGPYEQYF
TRBV10-3	.	TRBJ1-2	.	TGTGCCATCAGCTCCGGGCCTACTAACTATGGCTACACCTTC	CAISSGPTNYGYTF
TRBV5-1	.	TRBJ1-6	.	TGCGCCAGCAGCTTGAGAACAGCGAATTCACCCCTCCACTTT	CASSLRTANSPLHF
TRBV5-1	.	TRBJ1-2	.	TGCGCCAGCAGCTTGGAACCGACGGTGCTCGGATATGGCTACACCTTC	CASSLEPTVLGYGYTF
TRBV18	.	TRBJ2-7	.	TGTGCCAGCTCACCGCGTGTCGGCGAGCAGTACTTC	CASSPRVGEQYF
TRBV5-6	.	TRBJ1-5	TRBD1	TGTGCCAGCAGCCCGGGCAGGGGGACTAATCAGCCCCAGCATTTT	CASSPGRGTNQPQHF
TRBV6-5	.	TRBJ1-2	TRBD1	TGTGCCAGCAGTCTACGACGGACAGGAGGCATCACCTTC	CASSLRRTGGITF
TRBV7-2	.	TRBJ1-2	TRBD1	TGTGCCAGCAGCTTAGATGGGACAGTCTATGGCTACACCTTC	CASSLDGTVYGYTF
TRBV10-3	.	TRBJ2-5	.	TGTGCCATCAGTGGGTCCGAAGAGACCCAGTACTTC	CAISGSEETQYF
TRBV10-3	.	TRBJ2-7	.	TGTGCCATCAGTGACGGACGGGCAGGGTTCGACGAGCAGTACTTC	CAISDGRAGFDEQYF
TRBV7-9	once	TRBJ2-5	.	TGTGCCAGCAGCTTCTCCGCCGGGGAGACCCAGTACTTC	CASSFSAGETQYF
TRBV5-4	.	TRBJ2-2	.	TGTGCCAGCAGCTCCGCCCGGAACACCGGGGAGCTGTTTTTT	CASSSARNTGELFF
TRBV2	.	TRBJ1-5	.	TGTGCCAGCAGTCTTTGGGATAGCAATCAGCCCCAGCATTTT	CASSLWDSNQPQHF
TRBV2	.	TRBJ2-3	.	TGTGCCAGCAGTGAATTCAGCACAACAGATACGCAGTATTTT	CASSEFSTTDTQYF
TRBV10-3	.	TRBJ1-1	.	TGTGCCATCAGTCCCGTATCCTCGAACACTGAAGCTTTCTTT	CAISPVSSNTEAFF
TRBV27	.	TRBJ2-3	.	TGTGCCAGCAGTCCCTCCACAGATACGCAGTATTTT	CASSPSTDTQYF
TRBV28	.	TRBJ2-7	.	TGTGCCAGCAGTTACCCTCAGAGGGGGGGATCCTACGAGCAGTACTTC	CASSYPQRGGSYEQYF
TRBV5-1	.	TRBJ1-1	TRBD1	TGCGCCAGCAGCCAAACCTGGGGACAGCTGAGTGAAGCTTTCTTT	CASSQTWGQLSEAFF
TRBV5-8	.	TRBJ1-5	.	TGTGCCAGCAGCCCCGCCAGGGCAAGCAATCAGCCCCAGCATTTT	CASSPARASNQPQHF
TRBV6-1	.	TRBJ1-6	.	TGTGCCAGCAAGAAGAGGGACGGAACCTATTCACCCCTCCACTTT	CASKKRDGTYSPLHF
TRBV2	few	TRBJ2-7	.	TGTGCCAGCAGTGTAGAAAACTCCTACGAGCAGTACTTC	CASSVENSYEQYF
TRBV6-5	.	TRBJ2-7	TRBD1	TGTGCCAGCAGTCCACCCCCGGGACAGGGCTACGAGCAGTACTTC	CASSPPPGQGYEQYF
TRBV6-6	.	TRBJ2-7	TRBD1	TGTGCCAGCAGCTCCGACAGGGGGCCCTACGAGCAGTACTTC	CASSSDRGPYEQYF
TRBV5-6	.	TRBJ2-3	.	TGTGCCAGCAGCTTGGTGGGAGGACCCACAGATACGCAGTATTTT	CASSLVGGPTDTQYF
TRBV15	.	TRBJ1-6	.	TGTGCCACCAGCAGTGACCCCATGAGCTCCTATAATTCACCCCTCCACTTT	CATSSDPMSSYNSPLHF
TRBV5-6	.	TRBJ2-7	TRBD1	TGTGCCAGCAGCGACGGGACAGTCCCCTACTTC	CASSDGTVPYF
TRBV5-1	once	TRBJ2-5	.	TGCGCCAGCAGCTTGGATGGAGGGAAAGAGACCCAGTACTTC	CASSLDGGKETQYF
TRBV2	.	TRBJ2-3	TRBD2	TGTGCCAGCAGTAGTAGCGGGGGGGGCCCAGATACGCAGTATTTT	CASSSSGGGPDTQYF
TRBV6-5	.	TRBJ2-3	TRBD2	TGTGCCAGCAGCGTGGTAGCGGGGGGGCCGAATACGCAGTATTTT	CASSVVAGGPNTQYF
TRBV2	.	TRBJ2-3	.	TGTGCCAGCAGTGAGTGGGGGGTGACTAGCACAGATACGCAGTATTTT	CASSEWGVTSTDTQYF
TRBV5-1	.	TRBJ2-3	.	TGCGCCAGTGAGACAGTGAGCACAGATACGCAGTATTTT	CASETVSTDTQYF
TRBV30	.	TRBJ1-1	.	TGTGCCTGGAGTGTTCAAGGGAACACTGAAGCTTTCTTT	CAWSVQGNTEAFF
TRBV5-1	.	TRBJ2-4	.	TGCGCCAGCAGCCTTGGGGGGGCCAAAAACATTCAGTACTTC	CASSLGGAKNIQYF
TRBV6-7	.	TRBJ2-7	.	TGTGCCAGCAGTTACGGGGGAAACTCCTACGAGCAGTACTTC	CASSYGGNSYEQYF
TRBV6-6	.	TRBJ1-5	.	TGTGCCAGCAGTTACCCTGTGACAGGCTACAATCAGCCCCAGCATTTT	CASSYPVTGYNQPQHF